The clone carrying this T cell receptor beta chain was observed at least ten times. No antigen is known for it. This sample is drawn from a study of T cell repertoires in cytomegalovirus infection. Looking at the study overall: Matching HLA type, along with CMV infection, was indicated by public TCR beta signatures. Study-wide points: HLA-C-restricted CMV-specific TCR beta clonotypes were dominant in the ex vivo response.

TCRdb re-analysed the reads in MiXCR, keeping a single row per CDR3 protein. The data contain approximately 290,000 distinct CDR3 sequences, more than 20% of them singletons. This CDR3 is built from 15 residues. Germline CDR1 is SGHTA and CDR2 is FQGNSA. Germline trimming cut 4 bases from V and 7 bases from J; bases unmatched to any gene: 12. This chain links TRBV7-2 with TRBJ2-7; 8 positions agree with TRBD2. The sequenced sample was PBMCs. The sequence came from a human donor in good health (CMV status not recorded). Some clones in this sample may be carry-over from other donors' samples. The CDR3 protein is CASSSPGLGFKEQYF. The CDR3 DNA follows: TGTGCCAGCAGCTCGCCGGGACTAGGTTTTAAGGAGCAGTACTTC.